Shown below are 10 T cell receptor beta chains from a single sample sequenced in a study of blood T cell repertoires in COVID-19. TCRdb's copy holds only in-frame clones and misses some; the assay was immunoSEQ multiplex PCR. The table shows around 100,000 clones, with 89% occurring only once. Sequencing was done on a sample of peripheral blood. The origin of the receptors is a man aged 55-75 years with COVID-19, enrolled during active disease.

The chain is built from TRBV24-1 and TRBJ1-2, with 9 bases matching TRBD1. The J segment lost 0 bases and the V segment lost 4 bases, leaving 8 bases of the junction unmatched. Germline lookup yields CDR1 KGHDR and CDR2 SFDVKD. CDR3 length: 17 amino acids. In nucleotides, the CDR3 is TGTGCCACCAGTGACTCGGGACAGGGCCTTTCTAACTATGGCTACACCTTC. Protein sequence: CATSDSGQGLSNYGYTF.

The CDR3 reads CASSYSGVTYEQYF. The CDR3 DNA sequence: TGTGCCAGCAGTTACTCCGGGGTGACCTACGAGCAGTACTTC. This chain connects TRBV6-5 to TRBJ2-7; tentatively, D is TRBD2 (5 bases). Germline CDR1 MNHEY, CDR2 SVGAGI. The CDR3 runs to 14 residues. V was pared by 0 bases and J by 2 bases, with 8 bases between.

The chain joins TRBV3-1 (or the pseudogene TRBV3-2) to TRBJ2-2, with TRBD2 matching 10 bases. Germline V gene sequence: CDR1 LGHDT, CDR2 YNNKEL (reference sequence). This CDR3 is 15 amino acids long. The V segment lost 2 bases and the J segment 6 bases; nucleotides outside the gene matches: 3. The CDR3 region is CASSQLAGEAGELFF. CDR3 nucleotides: TGTGCCAGCAGCCAACTAGCGGGAGAGGCCGGGGAGCTGTTTTTT.

The chain couples TRBV6-1 to TRBJ1-4; 10 bases map to TRBD1. Germline V gene data show CDR1 as MNHNS and CDR2 as SASEGT. The V segment lost 4 bases and the J segment 8 bases; nucleotides outside the gene matches: 10. The length of the CDR3 is 16 residues. DNA for the CDR3: TGTGCCAGCAGTGCAACCGGGACAGGGGAAGGAGAAAAACTGTTTTTT. As protein: CASSATGTGEGEKLFF.

The chain carries TRBV11-2 and TRBJ2-5; D remains unclear. Germline CDR1 SGHAT, CDR2 FQNNGV. The length of the CDR3 is 13 residues. Trimming removed 4 bases from V and 1 base from J, with 7 bases in between. CDR3 bases: TGTGCCAGCAGCTATCTTATCCAAGAGACCCAGTACTTC. This sequence encodes CASSYLIQETQYF.

This chain uses TRBV5-5 with TRBJ2-3, with 9 nucleotides matching TRBD1. There are 17 residues in the CDR3. J gave up 0 bases and V 2 bases, and 7 bases lay outside the gene matches. Looked up from germline, CDR1 is SGHKS and CDR2 is YYEKEE (reference sequence). The CDR3 DNA follows: TGTGCCAGCAGCTTAAAGGACAGGGGTCCTAGCACAGATACGCAGTATTTT. As protein: CASSLKDRGPSTDTQYF.

The chain is built from TRBV28 and TRBJ1-5; D is unresolved. Germline CDR1 reads MDHEN; CDR2 reads SYDVKM. The CDR3 extends over 11 amino acids. Trimming took off 7 bases at V and 7 bases at J, with 8 bases between the two ends. CDR3 nucleotide sequence: TGTGCCAGCATGGCCAGGCAGCCCCAGCATTTT. It encodes CASMARQPQHF.

The V call is TRBV12-3 or TRBV12-4, the J call TRBJ1-2, with D hard to call. V dropped 5 bases and J dropped 3 bases, with 10 bases sitting between them. CDR3 length equals 13 residues. CDR3 in amino acids: CASSLQVDYGYTF. Here the CDR3 DNA reads TGTGCCAGCAGTCTTCAGGTAGACTATGGCTACACCTTC.

The chain uses TRBV11-3 and TRBJ2-7, with 10 nucleotides matching TRBD1. This CDR3 is built from 13 residues. CDR1 is SGHNT and CDR2 is YENEEA in the germline V gene. The ends lost 5 bases at V and 4 bases at J; junction bases unmatched: 2. The CDR3 sequence is CASSGTGVYEQYF. The CDR3 nucleotides are TGTGCCAGCAGCGGGACAGGGGTGTACGAGCAGTACTTC.

V gene TRBV10-1 combines with J gene TRBJ2-1; 14 bases are a match to TRBD2. This CDR3 has 16 residues. Germline CDR1 WNHNN, CDR2 SYGVQD (reference sequence). Losses at the gene ends were 7 bases for V and 4 bases for J; bases not matched to a gene: 6. The CDR3 sequence: CASKEGTSGSYNEQFF. CDR3 DNA sequence: TGCGCCAGCAAGGAAGGGACTAGCGGGAGTTACAATGAGCAGTTCTTC.